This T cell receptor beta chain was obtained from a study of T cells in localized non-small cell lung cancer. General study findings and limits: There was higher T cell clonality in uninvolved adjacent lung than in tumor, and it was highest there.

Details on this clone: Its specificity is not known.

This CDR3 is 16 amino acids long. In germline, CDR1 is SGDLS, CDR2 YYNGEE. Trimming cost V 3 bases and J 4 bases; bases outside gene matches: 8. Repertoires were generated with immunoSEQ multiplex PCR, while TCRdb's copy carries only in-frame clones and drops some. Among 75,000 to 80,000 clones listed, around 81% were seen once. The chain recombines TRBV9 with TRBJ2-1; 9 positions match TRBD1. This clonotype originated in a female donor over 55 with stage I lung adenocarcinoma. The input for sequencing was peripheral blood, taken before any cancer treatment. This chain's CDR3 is CASSGQGERGYNEQFF. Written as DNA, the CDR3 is TGTGCCAGCAGCGGACAGGGGGAGAGGGGTTACAATGAGCAGTTCTTC.